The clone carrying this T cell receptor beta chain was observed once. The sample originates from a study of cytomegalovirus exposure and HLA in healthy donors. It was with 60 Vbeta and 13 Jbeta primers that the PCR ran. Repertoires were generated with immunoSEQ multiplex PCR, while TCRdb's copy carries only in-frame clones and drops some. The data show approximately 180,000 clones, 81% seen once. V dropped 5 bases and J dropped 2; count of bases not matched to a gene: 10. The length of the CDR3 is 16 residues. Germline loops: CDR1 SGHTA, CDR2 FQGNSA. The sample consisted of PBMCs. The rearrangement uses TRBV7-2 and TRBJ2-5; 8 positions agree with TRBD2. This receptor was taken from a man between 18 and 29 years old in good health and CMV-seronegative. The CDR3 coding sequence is TGTGCCAGCAGCCCTGTAGCGGGGACGATACAAGAGACCCAGTACTTC. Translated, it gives CASSPVAGTIQETQYF.